This is a list of T cell receptor beta chains from one sample in a study of CD8 T cells in ankylosing spondylitis. MiXCR was run by TCRdb on the 5' RACE reads, yielding one entry per CDR3 protein. The table has around 770,000 distinct CDR3 sequences, over 15% seen once. Sample: blood, either unsorted or a sorted T cell fraction (not recorded which). The receptors here all came from a male donor with ankylosing spondylitis. CDR3s include the opening cysteine and the closing phenylalanine or tryptophan. The D gene is left open where the match is weak. Part of the rows lack a size; the others show once, few, many or a class for expanded clones.

DNA: TGCGCCAGCAGCCATGCTGACAGGGAGGGGACTGAAGCTTTCTTT; CDR3: CASSHADREGTEAFF; V: TRBV4-3; D: TRBD1; size: few; J: TRBJ1-1
DNA: TGTGCCAGCAGTCCCCTGGGGATCCAGGGGGGTCGAGTGGCTTTCTTT; CDR3: CASSPLGIQGGRVAFF; V: TRBV25-1; D: TRBD1; size: -; J: TRBJ1-1
DNA: TGTGCCAGCACCCAAATTGGTGCCTACGAGCAGTACTTC; CDR3: CASTQIGAYEQYF; V: TRBV6-1; D: -; size: -; J: TRBJ2-7
DNA: TGCAGTGCTAGAGTGGGGCAGGGCTCTAACGAGCAGTACTTC; CDR3: CSARVGQGSNEQYF; V: TRBV20-1; D: -; size: few; J: TRBJ2-7
DNA: TGTGCCAGCAGTTACGGTGGCGGGGGGGCGTCAGAGACCCAGTACTTC; CDR3: CASSYGGGGASETQYF; V: TRBV6-2/TRBV6-3; D: TRBD2; size: few; J: TRBJ2-5
DNA: TGCAGCGTTGAGGGAAACAGGGGCGTAGATACGCAGTATTTT; CDR3: CSVEGNRGVDTQYF; V: TRBV29-1; D: TRBD1; size: few; J: TRBJ2-3
DNA: TGTGCCACCAGCAGAGTCAGGGGGGGGGCGTACACTGAAGCTTTCTTT; CDR3: CATSRVRGGAYTEAFF; V: TRBV15; D: TRBD1; size: -; J: TRBJ1-1
DNA: TGTGCCAGCAGCCAAGTATTGTACAGGGGTGACAATGAGCAGTTCTTC; CDR3: CASSQVLYRGDNEQFF; V: TRBV3-1; D: TRBD1; size: -; J: TRBJ2-1
DNA: TGTGCCAGCAACTTCAACAATAATTCACCCCTCCACTTT; CDR3: CASNFNNNSPLHF; V: TRBV7-9; D: -; size: -; J: TRBJ1-6
DNA: TGTGCCAGCAGTTTGGTAGGCGGGAGCAACGAGCAGTACTTC; CDR3: CASSLVGGSNEQYF; V: TRBV28; D: TRBD2; size: -; J: TRBJ2-7
DNA: TGCGCCAGCAGCCTCCGGGACTCGGCCTACGAGCAGTACTTC; CDR3: CASSLRDSAYEQYF; V: TRBV4-1; D: -; size: many; J: TRBJ2-7
DNA: TGTGCCAGCGGGGTCCCGGGGTACGAGCAGTACTTC; CDR3: CASGVPGYEQYF; V: TRBV25-1; D: -; size: -; J: TRBJ2-7
DNA: TGCAGTGCTAGGGTTGGACTAGCGGGGGGTCGCTCCTACAATGAGCAGTTCTTC; CDR3: CSARVGLAGGRSYNEQFF; V: TRBV20-1; D: TRBD2; size: -; J: TRBJ2-1
DNA: TGCAGTGCTAGAGATCCGGCCGGGACAGGGACCCCTGAAGCTTTCTTT; CDR3: CSARDPAGTGTPEAFF; V: TRBV20-1; D: TRBD1; size: few; J: TRBJ1-1
DNA: TGTGCCAGCAGCTTAGAGGACAGGGTTAAATATGGCTACACCTTC; CDR3: CASSLEDRVKYGYTF; V: TRBV11-2; D: TRBD1; size: -; J: TRBJ1-2
DNA: TGTGCCAGCAGCCGGGAACTCGGGGGGGGCGACACCGGGGAGCTGTTTTTT; CDR3: CASSRELGGGDTGELFF; V: TRBV4-2; D: TRBD2; size: few; J: TRBJ2-2
DNA: TGTGCCAGCAGTCAAAAACAGGGGGCGTACCGACTGACTTCCTACGAGCAGTACTTC; CDR3: CASSQKQGAYRLTSYEQYF; V: TRBV6-1; D: TRBD1; size: -; J: TRBJ2-7
DNA: TGTGCCAGCAGCGTCCGGGAACTTAATCAGCCCCAGCATTTT; CDR3: CASSVRELNQPQHF; V: TRBV5-6; D: -; size: -; J: TRBJ1-5
DNA: TGTGCCAGCAGTCCGACAGAGAACACCGGGGAGCTGTTTTTT; CDR3: CASSPTENTGELFF; V: TRBV12-3/TRBV12-4; D: -; size: -; J: TRBJ2-2
DNA: TGTGCCAGCAGCCCCGGGGGGCCTCCGTTTTCCTACGAGCAGTACTTC; CDR3: CASSPGGPPFSYEQYF; V: TRBV12-3/TRBV12-4; D: -; size: many; J: TRBJ2-7
DNA: TGCGCCAGCAGCCAAGAGCAGGGAGGCTACAATGAGCAGTTCTTC; CDR3: CASSQEQGGYNEQFF; V: TRBV4-3; D: -; size: -; J: TRBJ2-1
DNA: TGTGCCAGCAGCTGGGGACAGGGTGCCGCCGGGGAGCTGTTTTTT; CDR3: CASSWGQGAAGELFF; V: TRBV5-4; D: TRBD1; size: -; J: TRBJ2-2
DNA: TGTGCCATCAGCACGTTTCCCCCGAGACTAGCGGGGGGCCAAGAGACCCAGTACTTC; CDR3: CAISTFPPRLAGGQETQYF; V: TRBV10-3; D: TRBD2; size: few; J: TRBJ2-5
DNA: TGTGCCAGCAGTTTATCGCCTTTAGCGGGATCAGAGACCCAGTACTTC; CDR3: CASSLSPLAGSETQYF; V: TRBV27; D: TRBD2; size: few; J: TRBJ2-5
DNA: TGTGCCAGCAGTTTAGGGACTAGCACTGTTGAGACCCAGTACTTC; CDR3: CASSLGTSTVETQYF; V: TRBV27; D: TRBD2; size: -; J: TRBJ2-5
DNA: TGTGCCAGCAGCGTAGACCACAGGGGTGGCTACACCTTC; CDR3: CASSVDHRGGYTF; V: TRBV9; D: TRBD1; size: -; J: TRBJ1-2
DNA: TGTGCCAGCAGTGAAGAGGGCCGCGGAAGGGCTTTCTTT; CDR3: CASSEEGRGRAFF; V: TRBV6-1; D: -; size: -; J: TRBJ1-1
DNA: TGTGCCAGCAGCTTAGTGGGGGGCCGGGATGCGGATACGCAGTATTTT; CDR3: CASSLVGGRDADTQYF; V: TRBV7-8; D: -; size: few; J: TRBJ2-3
DNA: TGCGCCAGCAGCTGGAGTGGGGCCAGCAATCAGCCCCAGCATTTT; CDR3: CASSWSGASNQPQHF; V: TRBV5-1; D: -; size: -; J: TRBJ1-5
DNA: TGTGCCACCTGCTTTGGTAGGGTTGGCACCGGGGAGCTGTTTTTT; CDR3: CATCFGRVGTGELFF; V: TRBV6-1; D: -; size: few; J: TRBJ2-2
DNA: TGTGCCAGTAACACCGGGACAGCGAACACCGGGGAGCTGTTTTTT; CDR3: CASNTGTANTGELFF; V: TRBV19; D: TRBD1; size: -; J: TRBJ2-2
DNA: TGTGCCAGCGTACTGCCCGGGACGAGCAATCAGCCCCAGCATTTT; CDR3: CASVLPGTSNQPQHF; V: TRBV5-8; D: -; size: -; J: TRBJ1-5
DNA: TGTGCCAGCAGAAGCGGGCGGGGGGCAAATGGCTACACCTTC; CDR3: CASRSGRGANGYTF; V: TRBV12-3/TRBV12-4; D: -; size: -; J: TRBJ1-2
DNA: TGTGCCAGCAGTTTAGGTCGGGCAGAGCTAGCCAAAAACATTCAGTACTTC; CDR3: CASSLGRAELAKNIQYF; V: TRBV12-3/TRBV12-4; D: -; size: many; J: TRBJ2-4
DNA: TGCGCCAGCAGCTACGCGGGGGGGCAATACGAGCAGTACTTC; CDR3: CASSYAGGQYEQYF; V: TRBV5-1; D: TRBD2; size: few; J: TRBJ2-7
DNA: TGTGCCACCAGCAGAGATATACCGACTAATGAAAAACTGTTTTTT; CDR3: CATSRDIPTNEKLFF; V: TRBV15; D: -; size: -; J: TRBJ1-4
DNA: TGCGCCAGCAGCTTGAACGCAGGGGGCGGGCAGCCCCAGCATTTT; CDR3: CASSLNAGGGQPQHF; V: TRBV5-1; D: TRBD1; size: -; J: TRBJ1-5
DNA: TGCGCCAGCAGCCCAGGAAGGCCCCGCACAGATACGCAGTATTTT; CDR3: CASSPGRPRTDTQYF; V: TRBV5-1; D: -; size: few; J: TRBJ2-3
DNA: TGCGCCAGCAGACGATTTCGACAGATGAGGACTGAAGCTTTCTTT; CDR3: CASRRFRQMRTEAFF; V: TRBV5-1; D: -; size: -; J: TRBJ1-1
DNA: TGTGCCAGCAGCTTTATTGCGGGGGCTAACAATGAGCAGTTCTTC; CDR3: CASSFIAGANNEQFF; V: TRBV7-2; D: -; size: -; J: TRBJ2-1
DNA: TGCGCCAGCAGCCACCGTACAGGGATCCCTGAAGCTTTCTTT; CDR3: CASSHRTGIPEAFF; V: TRBV4-3; D: -; size: -; J: TRBJ1-1
DNA: TGCAGCGTTGACCCCCTTCTTTCTGGCTACACCTTC; CDR3: CSVDPLLSGYTF; V: TRBV29-1; D: -; size: -; J: TRBJ1-2